The 30 T cell receptor beta chains in this list originate from one sample, sequenced in a study of vaccination effects on CD4 cells after COVID-19. The culture ran for about 11 days, and then CD4+ T cells were isolated. Participants each got two BNT162b2 or mRNA-1273 vaccine doses. Some clones are missing from TCRdb's copy, which holds only in-frame ones; the method was immunoSEQ multiplex PCR. The sample lists 40,000 or so clones, 72% occurring once. The antigens these receptors bind are not known. The sequencing used CD4+ T cells from PBMCs cultured without peptide, collected after COVID-19 vaccination. All receptors come from a human donor who received a COVID-19 vaccine.

The chain couples TRBV5-1 to TRBJ2-3; D is uncertain. The CDR3 runs 13 residues. The V and J ends lost 5 bases and 2 bases respectively, with 9 bases between them. Germline values: CDR1 SGHRS, CDR2 YFSETQ. The CDR3 reads CASSLSTTDTQYF. The CDR3 nucleotides read TGCGCCAGCAGTCTCAGTACCACAGATACGCAGTATTTT.

The V and J genes are TRBV11-1 and TRBJ1-3; D perhaps matches TRBD1 (5 bases). The germline V gene encodes CDR1 SGHAT and CDR2 FQDESV (reference sequence). Deletions cut 3 bases from V and 0 bases from J, with 12 bases between. The CDR3 is 16 amino acids. The CDR3 protein is CASSLRGFDSGNTIYF. The CDR3 bases are TGTGCCAGCAGCTTGAGGGGCTTCGACTCTGGAAACACCATATATTTT.

The chain recombines TRBV14 with TRBJ1-1, with D perhaps TRBD1 (6 bases). The CDR3 is 13 residues long. Per the germline V gene, CDR1 is SGHDN and CDR2 is FVKESK. The V gene lost 4 bases and the J gene lost 10 bases, with 16 bases spanning the gap. The CDR3 region has the DNA TGTGCCAGCAGCCTTGATAAGGGGACAAGAGCTTTCTTT. This gives the protein CASSLDKGTRAFF.

The CDR3 bases are TGTGCTAGTGGACCGAAGAGGGCCCATAGCACAGATACGCAGTATTTT. It yields the protein CASGPKRAHSTDTQYF. The chain has TRBV12-5 and TRBJ2-3; perhaps TRBD2 as D (5 bases). CDR3 length equals 16 residues. V lost 6 bases and J 0 bases, leaving 16 bases between the germline ends. Per germline, CDR1 LGHNT and CDR2 FRNRAP.

The rearrangement joins TRBV9 to TRBJ2-5, with D tentatively TRBD2 (5 bases). The CDR3 spans 15 residues. CDR1 is SGDLS and CDR2 is YYNGEE in the germline V gene. Trimming took 1 base from V and 4 from J, leaving 14 bases between them. The CDR3 protein is CASSVSTGIGETQYF. DNA for the CDR3: TGTGCCAGCAGCGTATCCACGGGGATTGGAGAGACCCAGTACTTC.

The chain is built from TRBV19 and TRBJ1-1; 11 bases fit TRBD1. This CDR3 is built from 17 residues. V lost 5 bases and J lost 4; bases outside the gene matches: 12. Germline V gene data show CDR1 as LNHDA and CDR2 as SQIVND (reference sequence). CDR3 loop: CASSSGQGGSWVTEAFF. The CDR3 nucleotides read TGTGCCAGTAGTTCGGGACAGGGGGGTTCCTGGGTCACTGAAGCTTTCTTT.

The chain joins TRBV2 to TRBJ2-1; D unresolved. The CDR3 runs 15 residues. Trimming removed 7 bases from V and 0 bases from J, with 13 bases in between. Germline V gene sequence: CDR1 SNHLY, CDR2 FYNNEI. The CDR3 loop reads CASTETESSYNEQFF. The CDR3 nucleotides read TGTGCCAGCACGGAAACTGAGAGCTCCTACAATGAGCAGTTCTTC.

The chain is built from TRBV10-3 and TRBJ1-2, with 10 bases fitting TRBD1. CDR1 ENHRY and CDR2 SYGVKD come from the germline V gene. V was clipped by 5 bases and J by 6 bases; unmatched bases: 15. The CDR3 runs 17 residues. The CDR3 loop is CAISPGLSGQGMDGYTF. The CDR3 DNA sequence: TGTGCCATCAGTCCAGGTCTATCGGGACAGGGGATGGATGGCTACACCTTC.

In this sample, this clone turned up many times. The chain is built from TRBV3-1 (or the pseudogene TRBV3-2) and TRBJ1-2; 9 bases map to TRBD1. Germline trimming cut 3 bases from V and 4 bases from J; bases unmatched to any gene: 6. This CDR3 comprises 15 residues. Germline values: CDR1 LGHDT, CDR2 YNNKEL (reference sequence). The CDR3 loop reads CASSHLDRGAYGYTF. In DNA form, the CDR3 reads TGTGCCAGCAGCCACCTCGACAGGGGGGCCTATGGCTACACCTTC.

The chain couples TRBV7-8 to TRBJ1-6; 8 bases fit TRBD1. CDR1 is SGHVS and CDR2 is FQNEAQ in the germline V gene. The trim removed 6 bases at V and 0 bases at J, leaving 4 bases unmatched. The CDR3 has 16 amino acids. Written as DNA, the CDR3 is TGTGCCAGCAGTCGCGACAGGGGCTCCTATAATTCACCCCTCCACTTT. Translation gives CASSRDRGSYNSPLHF.

This clone was recorded a few times. V and J are TRBV5-1 and TRBJ2-1; TRBD2 matches at 11 bases. V lost 4 bases to trimming and J lost 5 bases; unmatched junction nucleotides: 5. The germline gives CDR1 SGHRS, CDR2 YFSETQ. The CDR3 contains 15 residues. In DNA form, the CDR3 reads TGCGCCAGCAGCCTTAGCGGGAGGGCCCACAATGAGCAGTTCTTC. Amino acids: CASSLSGRAHNEQFF.

This rearrangement joins TRBV24-1 to TRBJ2-3; D is undetermined. This CDR3 is built from 11 residues. V was cut by 1 base and J by 6 bases, with 1 base left in between. CDR1 KGHDR and CDR2 SFDVKD come from the germline V gene. As DNA, the CDR3 is TGTGCCACCAGTGATTTCGATACGCAGTATTTT. Amino acid sequence: CATSDFDTQYF.

This clone was seen only once. V gene TRBV3-1 (or the pseudogene TRBV3-2) combines with J gene TRBJ1-5, with no clear D. CDR3 length equals 13 residues. V lost 0 bases and J 4 bases, leaving 4 bases between the germline ends. CDR1 is LGHDT and CDR2 is YNNKEL in the germline V gene (reference sequence). The CDR3 DNA reads as TGTGCCAGCAGCCAAGACAGGAATCAGCCCCAGCATTTT. Translated: CASSQDRNQPQHF.

This clone turned up a few times. The chain links TRBV2 to TRBJ1-2; 8 nucleotides agree with TRBD1. The CDR3 is 12 residues long. The J segment lost 7 bases and the V segment lost 3 bases, leaving 1 base of the junction unmatched. Per germline, CDR1 SNHLY and CDR2 FYNNEI. The CDR3, as DNA: TGTGCCAGCAGTGACAGGGGGCTTGGCTACACCTTC. Amino acid sequence: CASSDRGLGYTF.

The chain combines TRBV5-1 with TRBJ2-3; D might be TRBD1 or TRBD2, each matching 5 bases. Deletions cut 7 bases from V and 2 bases from J, with 8 bases between. CDR1 and CDR2 from the germline V gene are SGHRS and YFSETQ. The length of the CDR3 is 12 residues. CDR3 nucleotide sequence: TGCGCCAGCGTGGGGGACACAGATACGCAGTATTTT. As protein: CASVGDTDTQYF.

This sequence joins TRBV5-1 and TRBJ2-6; D unresolved. This CDR3 contains 15 residues. The V end was cut by 4 bases, the J end by 3 bases, with 11 bases between. CDR1 and CDR2 from the germline V gene are SGHRS and YFSETQ. This CDR3 reads CASSVNVVGANVLTF. The CDR3 nucleotides read TGCGCCAGCAGCGTAAACGTAGTTGGGGCCAACGTCCTGACTTTC.

The CDR3 DNA reads TGCGCCAGCAGCTTGGCCGGTGACAGGGGGGGCGAGCAGTACTTC. Translating gives CASSLAGDRGGEQYF. The chain joins TRBV5-1 to TRBJ2-7, with 9 positions matching TRBD1. The trim removed 0 bases at V and 6 bases at J, leaving 7 bases unmatched. Germline CDR1 SGHRS, CDR2 YFSETQ. This CDR3 spans 15 amino acids.

The chain employs TRBV4-1 and TRBJ1-2; D uncertain. This CDR3 spans 16 amino acids. Trimming left V 2 bases short and J 0 bases short, with 13 bases between. Germline V CDR1 and CDR2: MGHRA, YSYEKL. In nucleotides, the CDR3 is TGCGCCAGCAGCCAACCTCGACTGATTTCTAACTATGGCTACACCTTC. This codes for CASSQPRLISNYGYTF.

The V and J genes are TRBV27 and TRBJ1-2, with D maybe TRBD1 (6 bases). The CDR3 totals 13 residues. Germline V gene lookup returns CDR1 MNHEY and CDR2 SMNVEV (reference sequence). With 3 bases removed from V and 7 bases from J, the gap between germline ends came to 12 bases. The chain's CDR3 is CASSLAGAFGYTF. The DNA for the CDR3 is TGTGCCAGCAGTTTGGCAGGGGCTTTTGGCTACACCTTC.

The rearrangement joins TRBV7-7 to TRBJ2-1, with 10 positions matching TRBD1. This CDR3 has 18 residues. The V and J ends lost 5 bases and 6 bases, in that order; junction bases with no gene match: 16. CDR1 is SSHAT, CDR2 FNYEAQ, per germline (reference sequence). The CDR3 loop is CASSPAGSFWTGGNEQFF. The CDR3 bases are TGTGCCAGCAGCCCAGCAGGGTCCTTTTGGACAGGGGGCAATGAGCAGTTCTTC.

The chain employs TRBV10-3 and TRBJ2-2; the D is unclear. V lost 5 bases to trimming and J lost 4 bases, with 5 bases between them. The CDR3 covers 12 residues. Germline V lookup: CDR1 ENHRY, CDR2 SYGVKD. The CDR3 DNA sequence: TGTGCCATCAGTAGATCCACCGGGGAGCTGTTTTTT. This encodes CAISRSTGELFF.

The rearrangement links TRBV6-1 to TRBJ1-5, with D unresolved. This CDR3 comprises 15 residues. Trimming cost V 3 bases and J 1 base, with 10 bases left between them. Germline V gene data show CDR1 as MNHNS and CDR2 as SASEGT. CDR3 in DNA: TGTGCCAGCAGTGATAGGTTGGGGAGCAATCAGCCCCAGCATTTT. Protein sequence: CASSDRLGSNQPQHF.

This chain uses TRBV3-1 (or the pseudogene TRBV3-2) with TRBJ2-1, with 12 bases matching TRBD2. The CDR3 length is 15 residues. CDR1 LGHDT and CDR2 YNNKEL come from the germline V gene (reference sequence). V was pared by 6 bases and J by 5 bases, with 5 bases of the junction left unmatched. The DNA of the CDR3 is TGTGCCAGCAGTTTAGGACTAGCGGGGAACAATGAGCAGTTCTTC. As protein: CASSLGLAGNNEQFF.

V gene TRBV5-1 combines with J gene TRBJ2-1, with 7 bases aligning to TRBD2. The CDR3 is 15 amino acids. Germline CDR1 SGHRS, CDR2 YFSETQ. Losses at the gene ends were 3 bases for V and 0 bases for J; bases not matched to a gene: 3. CDR3 loop: CASSSSGASYNEQFF. Here the CDR3 DNA reads TGCGCCAGCAGCTCTAGCGGAGCCTCCTACAATGAGCAGTTCTTC.

The J gene is TRBJ1-1, the V gene TRBV6-5, with D maybe TRBD1 (5 bases). Trimming shortened V by 8 bases and J by 5 bases, and 18 bases separated the two germline ends. Germline lookup yields CDR1 MNHEY and CDR2 SVGAGI. The CDR3 contains 14 residues. This CDR3 reads CASAYWGERTEAFF. CDR3 bases: TGTGCCAGCGCTTATTGGGGGGAACGGACTGAAGCTTTCTTT.

CDR3 protein: CASRQGTGFMNTEAFF. For the CDR3, the DNA is TGTGCCAGCAGACAAGGGACAGGGTTCATGAACACTGAAGCTTTCTTT. The chain has TRBV6-6 and TRBJ1-1, with TRBD1 identical over 9 bases. Germline CDR1 and CDR2: MNHNY and SVGAGI (reference sequence). V dropped 6 bases and J dropped 0; count of bases not matched to a gene: 8. The CDR3 is 16 amino acids.

V is TRBV6-6 and J is TRBJ2-1; 7 nucleotides agree with TRBD1. CDR1 is MNHNY, CDR2 SVGAGI, per germline (reference sequence). There are 15 residues in the CDR3. With V trimmed by 5 bases and J by 1 base, 5 bases remained unmatched. DNA for the CDR3: TGTGCCAGCAGTAATAGACAGGGATCCTACAATGAGCAGTTCTTC. Translation gives CASSNRQGSYNEQFF.

The V call is TRBV10-2, the J call TRBJ2-1; 9 nucleotides agree with TRBD2. The junction had 9 bases not matched to a gene; V was cut back by 3 bases and J by 9 bases. CDR1 WSHSY and CDR2 SAAADI come from the germline V gene. The CDR3 has 15 amino acids. The CDR3 nucleotides are TGCGCCAGCAGTGAAGGCGGGAGGGCCATGGGTGAGCAGTTCTTC. Protein: CASSEGGRAMGEQFF.

This chain uses TRBV3-1 (or the pseudogene TRBV3-2) with TRBJ2-3, with D maybe TRBD1 (5 bases). Per germline, CDR1 LGHDT and CDR2 YNNKEL (reference sequence). The V end lost 1 base, the J end lost 1 base, and 12 bases lay between the germline ends. CDR3 length: 16 residues. The CDR3 sequence: CASSQASRGGTDTQYF. In DNA form, the CDR3 reads TGTGCCAGCAGCCAAGCGAGTAGGGGTGGCACAGATACGCAGTATTTT.

This chain links TRBV30 with TRBJ1-2, with a tentative D call TRBD1 (6 bases). Trimming cost V 4 bases and J 8 bases, with 20 bases left between them. CDR3 length equals 14 residues. CDR1 GTSNPN and CDR2 SVGIG come from the germline V gene (reference sequence). The CDR3 DNA reads TGTGCCTGGAAGTACCCAGACAGGTTGCGGGGCTACACCTTC. Its translation is CAWKYPDRLRGYTF.